This T cell receptor (beta chain) was recovered during a study of blood T cell repertoires in COVID-19. Whole-study context: COVID-19 samples, acute and convalescent, were from the United States, Italy and Spain. Sources were T cells, B-cell-depleted T cells, or PBMCs; the material itself was cDNA or gDNA.

In the authors' methods: Counts of nucleated cells, estimated from reference gene primer amplification, were obtained. Generated by immunoSEQ multiplex PCR, the TCRdb table keeps only in-frame clones and is missing some. V, J and clone size are those of that table, while D and trimming were read from the DNA. This repertoire shows a few hundred thousand clones, roughly 84% found once; its top ten account for approximately 15%. Trimming took 0 bases from V and 8 from J; bases not matched to a gene: 7. The CDR3 sequence is 15 residues long. Germline V gene sequence: CDR1 SGDLS, CDR2 YYNGEE. This clonotype was sampled from a person aged 65 to 79 with COVID-19, enrolled during active disease. Material: peripheral blood. This chain connects TRBV9 to TRBJ2-1; TRBD2 matches at 8 bases. DNA of the CDR3: TGTGCCAGCAGCGTAGACGGGAGGGCATTGGATGAGCAGTTCTTC. Translated, it gives CASSVDGRALDEQFF.